These 20 T cell receptor beta chains share one sample of origin, sequenced in a study of OX40 agonist ivuxolimab in advanced cancers. Libraries were prepared by immunoSEQ multiplex PCR; TCRdb keeps only in-frame clonotypes and omits some of them. The top ten clones hold around 4.6% of a sample with over 50,000 clones, 80% to 85% of them seen once. This specimen was CD4+ or CD8+ T cells sorted from blood, taken in a trial of the OX40 agonist ivuxolimab. The origin of the receptors is an adult with an advanced solid tumor such as melanoma, head and neck, liver or kidney cancer.

CDR3 loop: CASSSQGAGELFF. For the CDR3, the DNA is TGTGCCAGCAGCTCACAGGGGGCCGGGGAGCTGTTTTTT. The chain employs TRBV7-6 and TRBJ2-2; 8 bases align to TRBD1. The V and J ends lost 4 bases and 6 bases, in that order; junction bases with no gene match: 1. Looked up from germline, CDR1 is SGHVS and CDR2 is FNYEAQ. The CDR3 spans 13 residues.

CDR3 residues: CASSLTGLAGGTTYEQYF. The CDR3 DNA reads TGTGCCAGCAGCTTGACTGGACTAGCGGGAGGCACCACCTACGAGCAGTACTTC. The chain has TRBV5-5 and TRBJ2-7, with TRBD2 matching 14 bases. The CDR3 sequence is 18 residues long. The germline gives CDR1 SGHKS, CDR2 YYEKEE (reference sequence). V lost 1 base, J lost 2 bases, and 8 bases stayed unmatched. The full variable domain, in which reference TRBV5-5 and TRBJ2-7 provide the parts outside the CDR3, is DAGVTQSPTHLIKTRGQQVTLRCSPISGHKSVSWYQQVLGQGPQFIFQYYEKEERGRGNFPDRFSARQFPNYSSELNVNALLLGDSALYLCASSLTGLAGGTTYEQYFGPGTRLTVT.

V gene TRBV4-1 combines with J gene TRBJ2-7; TRBD1 matches 8 bases. The J segment lost 6 bases and the V segment lost 5 bases, leaving 6 bases of the junction unmatched. Germline V gene data show CDR1 as MGHRA and CDR2 as YSYEKL. The CDR3 runs to 13 residues. Here the CDR3 DNA reads TGCGCCAGCAGCGCGACAGGGGTGACCGAGCAGTACTTC. It is translated as CASSATGVTEQYF.

J is TRBJ2-2 and V is TRBV5-4; 7 bases are shared with TRBD1. Trimming cost V 7 bases and J 1 base; bases outside gene matches: 1. Germline lookup yields CDR1 SGHNT and CDR2 YYREEE (reference sequence). This CDR3 has 13 amino acids. The CDR3 loop is CASGQVNTGELFF. In DNA form, the CDR3 reads TGTGCCAGCGGACAGGTGAACACCGGGGAGCTGTTTTTT. The full variable domain, with the rest looked up from reference TRBV5-4 and TRBJ2-2, is ETGVTQSPTHLIKTRGQQVTLRCSSQSGHNTVSWYQQALGQGPQFIFQYYREEENGRGNFPPRFSGLQFPNYSSELNVNALELDDSALYLCASGQVNTGELFFGEGSRLTVL.

V gene TRBV30 combines with J gene TRBJ2-5; D possibly corresponds to TRBD2 (6 bases). The CDR3 totals 15 residues. V lost 5 bases to trimming and J lost 5 bases, with 21 bases between them. From germline, CDR1 is GTSNPN and CDR2 SVGIG (reference sequence). CDR3 region: CAWGGGGDRGETQYF. CDR3 coding DNA: TGTGCCTGGGGAGGAGGCGGGGACCGCGGGGAGACCCAGTACTTC.

This rearrangement joins TRBV4-3 to TRBJ1-3, with a possible D match to TRBD1 (5 bases). The germline gives CDR1 LGHNA, CDR2 YSLEER. V lost 0 bases to trimming and J lost 8 bases, with 14 bases between them. The CDR3 contains 15 residues. The CDR3 region has the DNA TGCGCCAGCAGCCAAGATCTGGGGCGCGGGGACACCATATATTTT. This gives the protein CASSQDLGRGDTIYF.

The CDR3 DNA is TGCAGCGTTCCTCATACGCTGTTCGCGGGGGAGCTGTTTTTT. Its protein product is CSVPHTLFAGELFF. The chain uses TRBV29-1 and TRBJ2-2; D gene ambiguous. The germline V gene has CDR1 SQVTM and CDR2 ANQGSEA. There are 14 residues in the CDR3. Trimming took 5 bases from V and 8 from J, leaving 18 bases between them.

V and J are TRBV29-1 and TRBJ1-1, with D unresolved. There are 13 residues in the CDR3. The V and J ends lost 3 bases and 7 bases respectively, with 15 bases between them. Germline CDR1 reads SQVTM; CDR2 reads ANQGSEA. CDR3 amino acids: CSVDPGRGREAFF. The CDR3 DNA sequence: TGCAGCGTTGACCCTGGCCGCGGTCGTGAAGCTTTCTTT.

This sequence joins TRBV10-3 and TRBJ2-5; D is undetermined. Looked up from germline, CDR1 is ENHRY and CDR2 is SYGVKD. The V gene lost 6 bases and the J gene lost 4 bases, with 12 bases spanning the gap. The CDR3 loop spans 13 amino acids. CDR3 protein: CAISAIESETQYF. The CDR3 coding sequence is TGTGCCATCAGCGCCATAGAGTCAGAGACCCAGTACTTC.

The chain combines TRBV6-6 with TRBJ1-3, with TRBD1 matching 8 bases. The V gene's germline CDR1 is MNHNY and CDR2 SVGAGI (reference sequence). J was trimmed by 11 bases and V by 5 bases; bases with no gene match: 8. This CDR3 contains 13 residues. DNA for the CDR3: TGTGCCAGCAGTCCCGGACAGGGTTTGTCCATATATTTT. It encodes CASSPGQGLSIYF.

This clone has a handful of counts. The chain uses TRBV4-2 and TRBJ1-3; TRBD1 might be the D (6 bases). Germline assignment: CDR1 LGHNA and CDR2 YNFKEQ. Trimming took off 0 bases at V and 0 bases at J, with 12 bases between the two ends. The CDR3 covers 17 residues. CDR3 in DNA: TGTGCCAGCAGCCAAGATCTAAGGGGGATCTCTGGAAACACCATATATTTT. The encoded protein is CASSQDLRGISGNTIYF.

The chain combines TRBV7-2 with TRBJ2-1, with TRBD1 identical over 9 bases. The CDR3 totals 19 residues. Germline assignment: CDR1 SGHTA and CDR2 FQGNSA. With V trimmed by 5 bases and J by 3 bases, 17 bases remained unmatched. The CDR3 DNA reads TGTGCCAGCAGCCCACGGGGTGGCTTAGGGACAGGGATCTACAATGAGCAGTTCTTC. Protein: CASSPRGGLGTGIYNEQFF.

This clone was seen just once. V is TRBV5-1 and J is TRBJ2-2, with D perhaps TRBD1 (5 bases). CDR1 is SGHRS and CDR2 is YFSETQ in the germline V gene. Trimming took 0 bases from V and 6 from J, leaving 18 bases between them. The CDR3 loop spans 17 amino acids. The CDR3 protein is CASSLEGPGRVPGELFF. The CDR3 DNA reads TGCGCCAGCAGCTTGGAGGGGCCGGGCAGGGTTCCCGGGGAGCTGTTTTTT.

The V gene is TRBV10-2, the J gene TRBJ1-1, with 10 positions matching TRBD1. V shed 6 bases, J shed 7 bases, and the junction held 8 bases outside the gene matches. There are 14 residues in the CDR3. Germline CDR1 is WSHSY and CDR2 is SAAADI. CDR3 loop: CASSRDRGFDEAFF. The DNA for the CDR3 is TGCGCCAGCAGCCGGGACAGGGGATTCGATGAAGCTTTCTTT.

The chain links TRBV5-1 to TRBJ2-1; weak D call: TRBD1 (5 bases). The germline V gene encodes CDR1 SGHRS and CDR2 YFSETQ. CDR3 length: 15 amino acids. Trimming left V 0 bases short and J 7 bases short, with 14 bases between. CDR3 in amino acids: CASSLEGAIENEQFF. The CDR3 bases are TGCGCCAGCAGCTTGGAAGGGGCGATTGAAAATGAGCAGTTCTTC.

The gene calls are TRBV19 and TRBJ2-7; maybe TRBD2 (7 bases). CDR3 length: 15 residues. V lost 7 bases and J 4 bases, leaving 20 bases between the germline ends. Looked up from germline, CDR1 is LNHDA and CDR2 is SQIVND (reference sequence). This CDR3 is CASKTGGAAGYEQYF. The DNA of the CDR3 is TGTGCCAGTAAAACTGGGGGGGCAGCGGGATACGAGCAGTACTTC. Variable domain in full (rest from reference TRBV19 and TRBJ2-7): DGGITQSPKYLFRKEGQNVTLSCEQNLNHDAMYWYRQDPGQGLRLIYYSQIVNDFQKGDIAEGYSVSREKKESFPLTVTSAQKNPTAFYLCASKTGGAAGYEQYFGPGTRLTVT.

The V and J genes are TRBV5-6 and TRBJ2-7; no reliable D call. Per the germline V gene, CDR1 is SGHDT and CDR2 is YYEEEE. The CDR3 sequence is 15 residues long. Trimming stripped 4 bases from V and 2 bases from J, with 16 bases between. The CDR3 sequence: CASSLDPLSAYEQYF. The CDR3 nucleotides are TGTGCCAGCAGCCTGGACCCCTTGTCCGCCTACGAGCAGTACTTC.

V gene TRBV18 combines with J gene TRBJ2-1; 7 nucleotides match TRBD1. Per the germline V gene, CDR1 is KGHSH and CDR2 is LQKENI. Trimming removed 0 bases from V and 0 bases from J; junction bases left unmatched: 2. The CDR3 sequence is 16 residues long. The CDR3 loop reads CASSPPRTGSYNEQFF. The CDR3 region has the DNA TGTGCCAGCTCACCACCGAGGACAGGCTCCTACAATGAGCAGTTCTTC.

This clone was seen only a few times. V is TRBV29-1 and J is TRBJ2-3, with 10 nucleotides matching TRBD1. V lost 5 bases and J lost 10; bases outside the gene matches: 9. CDR3 length: 13 residues. Germline V lookup: CDR1 SQVTM, CDR2 ANQGSEA. The CDR3 DNA follows: TGCAGCGTTTTCCCGACCGGGACAGGGGCGCAGTATTTT. The encoded protein is CSVFPTGTGAQYF.

This sequence joins TRBV18 and TRBJ2-7; D possibly corresponds to TRBD1 (6 bases). V gave up 3 bases and J gave up 12 bases, with 27 bases separating them. The germline V gene encodes CDR1 KGHSH and CDR2 LQKENI. This CDR3 contains 16 residues. The CDR3 loop reads CASSPPSEQGNSVGYF. Written as DNA, the CDR3 is TGTGCCAGCTCACCGCCCTCAGAACAGGGAAATAGCGTTGGGTACTTC.